The 8 T cell receptor beta chains in this list originate from one sample, sequenced in a study of cytomegalovirus exposure and HLA in healthy donors. The primer mix had 60 Vbeta and 13 Jbeta primers. TCRdb's table, derived via immunoSEQ multiplex PCR, lists solely in-frame clones and lacks some. Counted here are roughly 110,000 clones, 82% occurring once; the ten biggest clones make up about 2.7%. The specimen was PBMCs. These receptors all come from a woman between 18 and 30 years old in good health and CMV-seronegative.

This chain links TRBV19 with TRBJ2-3, with D possibly matching TRBD1 (5 bases). The ends were cut back, 4 bases at V and 2 bases at J, with 10 bases in the middle. The CDR3 has 14 residues. Looked up from germline, CDR1 is LNHDA and CDR2 is SQIVND (reference sequence). The CDR3 here is CASSRSGITDTQYF. Here the CDR3 DNA reads TGTGCCAGTAGTAGGTCAGGGATCACAGATACGCAGTATTTT.

The rearrangement links TRBV4-3 to TRBJ2-3, with no clear D. The germline V and J ends were trimmed by 0 bases and 6 bases, with 10 bases remaining between them. The CDR3 spans 14 residues. Germline CDR1 and CDR2: LGHNA and YSLEER. CDR3 residues: CASSQDISSDTQYF. In nucleotides, the CDR3 is TGCGCCAGCAGCCAAGATATTAGTTCCGATACGCAGTATTTT.

The chain couples TRBV13 to TRBJ2-7; D call uncertain. Trimming left V 8 bases short and J 0 bases short, with 20 bases between. CDR3 length: 16 residues. Germline CDR1 reads PRHDT; CDR2 reads FYEKMQ (reference sequence). In DNA form, the CDR3 reads TGTGCCAGCGACCGAAGGTTTGGGCAACGCTCCTACGAGCAGTACTTC. It yields the protein CASDRRFGQRSYEQYF.

This chain joins TRBV29-1 and TRBJ1-1, with unresolved D. Looked up from germline, CDR1 is SQVTM and CDR2 is ANQGSEA. This CDR3 spans 15 amino acids. The V gene lost 7 bases and the J gene lost 1 base, with 19 bases spanning the gap. The DNA of the CDR3 is TGCAGCGGGGAAGGACTCGGGGAAAAGAACACTGAAGCTTTCTTT. Amino acid sequence: CSGEGLGEKNTEAFF.

This clone appeared a single time. The V gene is TRBV28, the J gene TRBJ1-5, with a weak D call TRBD1 (6 bases). The V end was cut by 3 bases, the J end by 0 bases, with 18 bases between. The CDR3 runs to 18 residues. CDR1 is MDHEN, CDR2 SYDVKM, per germline. The CDR3 DNA reads TGTGCCAGCAGTTTTTGGGCTGGGACACCAGATAGCAATCAGCCCCAGCATTTT. Amino acids: CASSFWAGTPDSNQPQHF.

This sequence joins TRBV6-6 and TRBJ1-3; weak D call: TRBD1 (5 bases). Trimming stripped 7 bases from V and 3 bases from J, with 19 bases between. The CDR3 is 16 residues long. Per the germline V gene, CDR1 is MNHNY and CDR2 is SVGAGI (reference sequence). The CDR3 DNA follows: TGTGCCAGCACCCTACGTCCCGGGGGTCGTGGAAACACCATATATTTT. This translates into CASTLRPGGRGNTIYF.

The rearrangement uses TRBV27 and TRBJ1-2, with 8 nucleotides matching TRBD1. The V gene end was trimmed by 4 bases and the J gene end by 7 bases; junction bases not matched to a gene: 5. Germline CDR1 reads MNHEY; CDR2 reads SMNVEV (reference sequence). This CDR3 has 13 amino acids. In DNA, the CDR3 is TGTGCCAGCAGTTCAGGACAGGGTCGTGGCTACACCTTC. It encodes CASSSGQGRGYTF.

The genes are TRBV18 and TRBJ2-2, with D possibly matching TRBD2 (5 bases). This CDR3 region has 13 residues. Germline V CDR1 and CDR2: KGHSH, LQKENI. V gave up 4 bases and J gave up 6 bases, with 9 bases separating them. CDR3 loop: CASSLSRAGELFF. In DNA form, the CDR3 reads TGTGCCAGCTCACTCTCGAGGGCCGGGGAGCTGTTTTTT.